These T cell receptor beta chains were read from a single sample in a study of shared clonotypes between healthy human individuals. The data were produced by immunoSEQ multiplex PCR, yet TCRdb's version contains in-frame clones alone and is incomplete. The data hold under 1 million clones, with 92% observed a single time. Material: naive CD8+ T cells sorted from blood. The receptor source for this set is a man aged 30-40 years in good health. Both conserved end residues are part of each CDR3. The order of the fields is V gene, J gene, D gene, clone size, CDR3 protein, CDR3 DNA. The D gene is left open where the match is weak. Size is omitted from some rows. Given values are once, few, many or a class for expanded clones.

>TRBV27|TRBJ2-7|NA|few
CASSLSSGGYEQYF
TGTGCCAGCAGTTTATCCTCTGGGGGGTACGAGCAGTACTTC
>TRBV27|TRBJ2-5|NA|NA
CASSTQGGQETQYF
TGTGCCAGCAGTACACAGGGGGGGCAAGAGACCCAGTACTTC
>TRBV7-8|TRBJ2-7|NA|NA
CASSPGGKNSYEQYF
TGTGCCAGCAGCCCTGGCGGGAAAAACTCCTACGAGCAGTACTTC
>TRBV19|TRBJ2-5|TRBD2|NA
CASSMQLAGPQETQYF
TGTGCCAGTAGTATGCAGTTAGCGGGACCCCAAGAGACCCAGTACTTC
>TRBV30|TRBJ1-4|TRBD1|NA
CAWSAGAGGEKLFF
TGTGCCTGGAGCGCCGGAGCAGGGGGTGAAAAACTGTTTTTT
>TRBV6-6|TRBJ1-5|NA|NA
CASSYRQYSNQPQHF
TGTGCCAGCAGTTACCGACAGTATAGCAATCAGCCCCAGCATTTT
>TRBV27|TRBJ1-1|TRBD1|NA
CASSLGVQTGGAFF
TGTGCCAGCAGTTTAGGGGTCCAAACAGGGGGAGCTTTCTTT
>TRBV4-1|TRBJ2-7|NA|NA
CASSQDWAPLGSYSYEQYF
TGCGCCAGCAGCCAAGATTGGGCCCCACTCGGGAGCTACTCCTACGAGCAGTACTTC
>TRBV6-5|TRBJ2-1|NA|NA
CASSYLGGRYNEQFF
TGTGCCAGCAGTTACCTGGGGGGTCGTTACAATGAGCAGTTCTTC
>TRBV11-2|TRBJ2-7|NA|NA
CASSLDLLDTYEQYF
TGTGCCAGCAGCTTAGATCTACTAGACACCTACGAGCAGTACTTC
>TRBV18|TRBJ2-1|TRBD2|once
CASSEVLAGGNNEQFF
TGTGCCAGCTCCGAGGTCCTAGCGGGAGGGAACAATGAGCAGTTCTTC
>TRBV7-3|TRBJ2-3|NA|NA
CASSLSGADTQYF
TGTGCCAGCAGCTTATCAGGGGCAGATACGCAGTATTTT
>TRBV7-9|TRBJ2-2|NA|NA
CASSSGADNTGELFF
TGTGCCAGCAGCTCAGGGGCAGACAACACCGGGGAGCTGTTTTTT
>TRBV10-1|TRBJ2-7|NA|NA
CASSPGPSYEQYF
TGCGCCAGCAGTCCCGGACCATCCTACGAGCAGTACTTC
>TRBV7-2|TRBJ2-1|NA|NA
CASSLVSPNEQFF
TGTGCCAGCAGCTTAGTTAGTCCCAATGAGCAGTTCTTC
>TRBV27|TRBJ2-1|NA|once
CASSGIGLANEQFF
TGTGCCAGCAGTGGAATTGGGCTAGCTAATGAGCAGTTCTTC
>TRBV21-1|TRBJ2-7|NA|NA
CASSKRPRGTTSPSYYEQYF
TGTGCCAGCAGCAAACGACCCCGTGGGACTACCTCCCCGTCTTACTACGAGCAGTACTTC
>TRBV4-1|TRBJ2-7|NA|NA
CASSQVRGGGYEQYF
TGCGCCAGCAGCCAAGTGAGGGGAGGGGGCTACGAGCAGTACTTC
>TRBV6-6|TRBJ2-1|TRBD2|NA
CASTIPLAGEKGEQFF
TGTGCCAGCACGATCCCCCTAGCGGGAGAGAAAGGTGAGCAGTTCTTC
>TRBV4-1|TRBJ2-3|NA|NA
CASSQKVSDATDTQYF
TGCGCCAGCAGCCAAAAAGTCTCGGACGCGACAGATACGCAGTATTTT
>TRBV7-9|TRBJ2-1|TRBD1|NA
CASSSRTGNYNEQFF
TGTGCCAGCTCCTCTCGGACAGGGAACTACAATGAGCAGTTCTTC
>TRBV4-1|TRBJ2-7|NA|NA
CASSQGAAVYEQYF
TGCGCCAGCAGCCAAGGGGCAGCAGTTTACGAGCAGTACTTC
>TRBV9|TRBJ1-5|NA|NA
CASSPGNQPQHF
TGTGCCAGCAGCCCCGGCAATCAGCCCCAGCATTTT